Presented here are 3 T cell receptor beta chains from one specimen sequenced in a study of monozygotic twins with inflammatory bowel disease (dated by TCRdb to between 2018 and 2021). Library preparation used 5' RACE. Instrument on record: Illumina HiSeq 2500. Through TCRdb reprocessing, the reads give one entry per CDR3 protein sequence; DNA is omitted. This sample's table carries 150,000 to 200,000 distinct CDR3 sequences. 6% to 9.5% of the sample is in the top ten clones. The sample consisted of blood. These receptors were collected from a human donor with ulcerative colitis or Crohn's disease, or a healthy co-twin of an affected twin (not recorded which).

The CDR3 region is CASSFRHSGADTQYF. The chain uses TRBV7-9 and TRBJ2-3; lacking DNA, the TRBD2 call made by TCRdb goes unchecked. Germline CDR1 SEHNR, CDR2 FQNEAQ (reference sequence). The CDR3 spans 15 residues.

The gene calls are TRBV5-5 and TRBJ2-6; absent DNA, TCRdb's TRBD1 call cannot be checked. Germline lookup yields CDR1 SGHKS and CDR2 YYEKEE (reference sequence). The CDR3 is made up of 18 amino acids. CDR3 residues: CASSFKGTASSGANVLTF.

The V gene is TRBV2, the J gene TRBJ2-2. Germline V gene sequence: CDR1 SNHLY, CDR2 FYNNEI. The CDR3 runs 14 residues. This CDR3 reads CASSEYIPTGELFF.